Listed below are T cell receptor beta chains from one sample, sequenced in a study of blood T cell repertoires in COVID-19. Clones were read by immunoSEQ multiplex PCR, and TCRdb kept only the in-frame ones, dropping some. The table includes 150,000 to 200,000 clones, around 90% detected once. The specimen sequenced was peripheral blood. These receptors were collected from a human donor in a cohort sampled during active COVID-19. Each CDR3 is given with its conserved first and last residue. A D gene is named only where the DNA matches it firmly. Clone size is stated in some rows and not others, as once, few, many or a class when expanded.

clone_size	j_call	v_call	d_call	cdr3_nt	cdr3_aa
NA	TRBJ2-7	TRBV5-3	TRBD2	TGTGCCAGAAGCCGAAGGACTAGCATCTACGAGCAGTACTTC	CARSRRTSIYEQYF
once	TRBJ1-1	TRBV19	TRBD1	TGTGCCAGCCTTTCGAGGGACAGATACACTGAAGCTTTCTTT	CASLSRDRYTEAFF
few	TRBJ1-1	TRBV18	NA	TGTGCCAGCTCACCTAGGGGAATCGGCACTGAAGCTTTCTTT	CASSPRGIGTEAFF
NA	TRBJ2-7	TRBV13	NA	TGTGCCAGCAGCTTACGGCTAGTCGCCGAGCAGTACTTC	CASSLRLVAEQYF
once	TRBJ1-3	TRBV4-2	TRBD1	TGTGCCAGCAGCCAAAAAGCGCGGGACAGCTCTGGAAACACCATATATTTT	CASSQKARDSSGNTIYF
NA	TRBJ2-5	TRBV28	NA	TGTGCCAGCAGTCCGAACCGAGGTGGAGTAAAAGAGACCCAGTACTTC	CASSPNRGGVKETQYF
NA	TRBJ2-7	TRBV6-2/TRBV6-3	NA	TGTGCCAGCAGTCCCCGACCAGGGGAGCAGTACTTC	CASSPRPGEQYF
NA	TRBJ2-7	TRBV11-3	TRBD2	TGTGCCAGCAGCTTAGTCCTAGCGGGAGCCGAGCAGTACTTC	CASSLVLAGAEQYF
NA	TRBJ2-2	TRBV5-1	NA	TGCGCCAGCAGCTTGGACAGTAGAAACACCGGGGAGCTGTTTTTT	CASSLDSRNTGELFF
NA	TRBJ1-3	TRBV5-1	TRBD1	TGCGCCAGCAGCACCGACAGGGGGCACGGAAACACCATATATTTT	CASSTDRGHGNTIYF
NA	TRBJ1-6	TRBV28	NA	TGTGCCAGCAGTTTTAGACCCGGGAAGGGAAATTCACCCCTCCACTTT	CASSFRPGKGNSPLHF
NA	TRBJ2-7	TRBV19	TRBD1	TGTGCCAGTAGTACCGGACAGGGATACGAGCAGTACTTC	CASSTGQGYEQYF
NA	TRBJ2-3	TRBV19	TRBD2	TGTGCCAGTAGCCGATGGACTAGCGGCACAGATACGCAGTATTTT	CASSRWTSGTDTQYF
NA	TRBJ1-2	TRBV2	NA	TGTGCCAGCAGTGGCGGCGGGAACTATGGCTACACCTTC	CASSGGGNYGYTF
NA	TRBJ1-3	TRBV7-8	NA	TGTGCCAGCAGCTTAGGGAGGGGCGCAAGCTCTGGAAACACCATATATTTT	CASSLGRGASSGNTIYF
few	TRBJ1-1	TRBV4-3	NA	TGCGCCAGCAGCCAAGATGTAAGCGTCGGACAGCTGAACACTGAAGCTTTCTTT	CASSQDVSVGQLNTEAFF
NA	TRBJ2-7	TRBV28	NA	TGTGCCAGCAGTTTGGCGGGGGCCAAATACGAGCAGTACTTC	CASSLAGAKYEQYF
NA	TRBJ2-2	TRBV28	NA	TGTGCCAGCATGAGGAGTCGCACGAACACCGGGGAGCTGTTTTTT	CASMRSRTNTGELFF
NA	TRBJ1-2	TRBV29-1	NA	TGCAGCGTTGAATCCGTTGGCTACACCTTC	CSVESVGYTF
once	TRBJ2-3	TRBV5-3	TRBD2	TGTGCCAGAAGTAGACTAGCGGGAGAGGTAGATACGCAGTATTTT	CARSRLAGEVDTQYF